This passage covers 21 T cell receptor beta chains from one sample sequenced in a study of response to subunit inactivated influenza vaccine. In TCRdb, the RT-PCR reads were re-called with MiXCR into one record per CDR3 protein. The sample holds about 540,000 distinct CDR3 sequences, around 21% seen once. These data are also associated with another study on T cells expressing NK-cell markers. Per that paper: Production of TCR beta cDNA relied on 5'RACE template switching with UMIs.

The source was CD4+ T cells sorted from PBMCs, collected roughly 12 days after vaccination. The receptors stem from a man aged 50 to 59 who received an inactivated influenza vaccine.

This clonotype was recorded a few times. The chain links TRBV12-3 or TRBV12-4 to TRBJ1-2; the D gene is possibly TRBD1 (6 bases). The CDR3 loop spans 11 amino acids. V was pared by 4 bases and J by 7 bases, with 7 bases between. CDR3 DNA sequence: TGTGCCAGCAGTTACAGGGCTGGCTACACCTTC. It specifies CASSYRAGYTF.

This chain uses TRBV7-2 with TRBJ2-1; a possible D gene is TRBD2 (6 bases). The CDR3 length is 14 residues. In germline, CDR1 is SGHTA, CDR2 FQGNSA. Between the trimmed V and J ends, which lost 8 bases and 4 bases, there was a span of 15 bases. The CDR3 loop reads CASRGFPPYNEQFF. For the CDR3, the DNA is TGTGCCAGCCGGGGGTTTCCTCCTTACAATGAGCAGTTCTTC.

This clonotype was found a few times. CDR3 loop: CASRPSGSREKLFF. For the CDR3, the DNA is TGCGCCAGCAGGCCCTCAGGGAGTCGAGAAAAACTGTTTTTT. This chain links TRBV4-3 with TRBJ1-4, with TRBD1 as a possible D gene (5 bases). V lost 6 bases to trimming and J lost 8 bases, with 16 bases between them. CDR1 is LGHNA and CDR2 is YSLEER in the germline V gene. The CDR3 is made up of 14 amino acids.

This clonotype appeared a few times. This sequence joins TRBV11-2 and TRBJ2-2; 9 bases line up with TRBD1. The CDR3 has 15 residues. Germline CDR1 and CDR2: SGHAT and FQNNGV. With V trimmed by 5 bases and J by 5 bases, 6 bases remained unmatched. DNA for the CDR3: TGTGCCAGCAGCCTAGGCGGACAGGGGACCGGGGAGCTGTTTTTT. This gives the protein CASSLGGQGTGELFF.

The CDR3 DNA follows: TGCGCCAGCAGCTTTGGGACTAGCAATAGCAATGAGCAGTTCTTC. Translating it yields CASSFGTSNSNEQFF. The chain is built from TRBV5-1 and TRBJ2-1; 9 bases match TRBD2. Germline trimming cut 2 bases from V and 6 bases from J; bases unmatched to any gene: 6. The CDR3 runs 15 residues. The germline V gene encodes CDR1 SGHRS and CDR2 YFSETQ. Complete variable domain (other parts from reference TRBV5-1 and TRBJ2-1): KAGVTQTPRYLIKTRGQQVTLSCSPISGHRSVSWYQQTPGQGLQFLFEYFSETQRNKGNFPGRFSGRQFSNSRSEMNVSTLELGDSALYLCASSFGTSNSNEQFFGPGTRLTVL.

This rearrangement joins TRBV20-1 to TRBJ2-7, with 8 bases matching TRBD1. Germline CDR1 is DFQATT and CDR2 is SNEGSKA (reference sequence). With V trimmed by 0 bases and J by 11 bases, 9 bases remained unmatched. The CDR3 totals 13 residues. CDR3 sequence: CSARDPAGGLEYF. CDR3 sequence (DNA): TGCAGTGCTAGAGATCCGGCAGGGGGCTTGGAGTACTTC.

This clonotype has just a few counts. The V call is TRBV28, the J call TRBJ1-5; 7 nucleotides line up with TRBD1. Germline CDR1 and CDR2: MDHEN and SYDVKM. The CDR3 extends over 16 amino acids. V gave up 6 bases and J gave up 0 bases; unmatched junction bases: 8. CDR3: CASRSGDSFSNQPQHF. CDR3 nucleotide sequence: TGTGCCAGCAGATCGGGGGACAGTTTTAGCAATCAGCCCCAGCATTTT.

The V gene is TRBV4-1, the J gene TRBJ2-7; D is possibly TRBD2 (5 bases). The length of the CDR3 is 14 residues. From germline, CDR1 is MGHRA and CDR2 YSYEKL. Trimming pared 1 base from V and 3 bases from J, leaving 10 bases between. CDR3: CASSQGAGLYEQYF. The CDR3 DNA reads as TGCGCCAGCAGCCAAGGAGCCGGACTCTACGAGCAGTACTTC.

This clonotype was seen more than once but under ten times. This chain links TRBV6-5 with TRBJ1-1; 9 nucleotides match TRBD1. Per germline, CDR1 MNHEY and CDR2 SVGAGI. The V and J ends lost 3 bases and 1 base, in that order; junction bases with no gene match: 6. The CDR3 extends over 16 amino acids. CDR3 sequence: CASSYTGTGTNTEAFF. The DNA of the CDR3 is TGTGCCAGCAGTTATACCGGGACAGGGACGAACACTGAAGCTTTCTTT.

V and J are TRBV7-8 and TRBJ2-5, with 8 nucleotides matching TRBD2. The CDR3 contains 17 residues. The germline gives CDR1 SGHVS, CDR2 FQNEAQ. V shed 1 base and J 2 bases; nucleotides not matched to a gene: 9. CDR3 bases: TGTGCCAGCAGCTTAGGAGAAGCGGGAGTGGAACAAGAGACCCAGTACTTC. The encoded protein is CASSLGEAGVEQETQYF.

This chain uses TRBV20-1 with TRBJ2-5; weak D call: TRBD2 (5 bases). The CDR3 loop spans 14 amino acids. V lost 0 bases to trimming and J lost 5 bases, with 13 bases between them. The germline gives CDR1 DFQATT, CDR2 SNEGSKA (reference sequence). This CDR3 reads CSARDQASYETQYF. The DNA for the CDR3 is TGCAGTGCTAGAGATCAGGCTAGCTATGAGACCCAGTACTTC.

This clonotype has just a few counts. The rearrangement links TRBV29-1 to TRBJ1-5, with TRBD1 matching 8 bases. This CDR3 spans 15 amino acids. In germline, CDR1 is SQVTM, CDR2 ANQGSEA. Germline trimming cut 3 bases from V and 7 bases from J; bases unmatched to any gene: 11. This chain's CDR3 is CSVETRTGRGQPQHF. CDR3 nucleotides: TGCAGCGTTGAGACCAGGACAGGGAGAGGCCAGCCCCAGCATTTT. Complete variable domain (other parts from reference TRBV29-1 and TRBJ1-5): SAVISQKPSRDICQRGTSLTIQCQVDSQVTMMFWYRQQPGQSLTLIATANQGSEATYESGFVIDKFPISRPNLTFSTLTVSNMSPEDSSIYLCSVETRTGRGQPQHFGDGTRLSIL.

CDR3 residues: CASSSPARGYTF. CDR3 bases: TGTGCCAGCAGCTCGCCCGCGCGTGGCTACACCTTC. The rearrangement uses TRBV7-2 and TRBJ1-2; D is unresolved. The CDR3 covers 12 residues. The germline CDR1 and CDR2 sequences are SGHTA and FQGNSA. Trimming left V 4 bases short and J 7 bases short, with 10 bases between.

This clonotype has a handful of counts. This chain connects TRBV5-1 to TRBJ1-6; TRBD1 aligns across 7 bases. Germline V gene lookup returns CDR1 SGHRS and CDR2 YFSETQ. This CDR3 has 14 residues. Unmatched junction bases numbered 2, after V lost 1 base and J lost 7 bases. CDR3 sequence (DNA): TGCGCCAGCAGCTTGCCAGGGGGAAATTCACCCCTCCACTTT. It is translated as CASSLPGGNSPLHF.

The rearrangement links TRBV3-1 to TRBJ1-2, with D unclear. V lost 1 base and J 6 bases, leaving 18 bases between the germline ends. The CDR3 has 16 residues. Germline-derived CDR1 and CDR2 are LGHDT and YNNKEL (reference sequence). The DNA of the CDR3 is TGTGCCAGCAGCCAAGGGATTGGCGGGAGAGAAAATGGCTACACCTTC. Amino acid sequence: CASSQGIGGRENGYTF.

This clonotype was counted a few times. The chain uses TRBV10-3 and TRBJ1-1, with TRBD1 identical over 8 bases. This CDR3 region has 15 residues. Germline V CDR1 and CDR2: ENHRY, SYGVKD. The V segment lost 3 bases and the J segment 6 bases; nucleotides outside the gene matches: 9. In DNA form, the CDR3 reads TGTGCCATCAGTGAATTGGGGACAGGCGCCTCTGAAGCTTTCTTT. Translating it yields CAISELGTGASEAFF.

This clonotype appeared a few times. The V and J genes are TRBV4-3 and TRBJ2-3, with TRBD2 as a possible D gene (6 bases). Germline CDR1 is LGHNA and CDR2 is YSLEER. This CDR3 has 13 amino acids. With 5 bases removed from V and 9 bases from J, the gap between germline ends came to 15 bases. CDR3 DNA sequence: TGCGCCAGCAGCGAAGTCCATGCGGGGACGCAGTATTTT. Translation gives CASSEVHAGTQYF.

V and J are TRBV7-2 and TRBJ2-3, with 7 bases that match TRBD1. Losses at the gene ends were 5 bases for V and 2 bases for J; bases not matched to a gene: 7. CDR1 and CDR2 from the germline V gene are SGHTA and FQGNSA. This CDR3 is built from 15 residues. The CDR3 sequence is CASSQGGSNTDTQYF. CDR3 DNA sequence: TGTGCCAGCAGCCAAGGGGGCAGCAACACAGATACGCAGTATTTT.

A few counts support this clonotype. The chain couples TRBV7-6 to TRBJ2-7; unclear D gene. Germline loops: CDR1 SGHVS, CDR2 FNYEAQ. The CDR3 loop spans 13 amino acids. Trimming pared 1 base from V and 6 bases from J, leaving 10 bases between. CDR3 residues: CASSLGSNAEQYF. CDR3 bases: TGTGCCAGCAGCTTAGGGTCTAATGCCGAGCAGTACTTC. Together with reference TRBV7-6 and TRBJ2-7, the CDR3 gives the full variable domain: GAGVSQSPRYKVTKRGQDVALRCDPISGHVSLYWYRQALGQGPEFLTYFNYEAQQDKSGLPNDRFSAERPEGSISTLTIQRTEQRDSAMYRCASSLGSNAEQYFGPGTRLTVT.

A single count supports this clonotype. The CDR3 DNA sequence: TGCGCCAGCAGCTTGTATGCGGGCACTAGCTCTGGGGCCAACGTCCTGACTTTC. Protein sequence: CASSLYAGTSSGANVLTF. This chain connects TRBV5-1 to TRBJ2-6, with D perhaps TRBD2 (5 bases). This CDR3 spans 18 amino acids. The V gene lost 1 base and the J gene lost 0 bases, with 14 bases spanning the gap. Germline V gene data show CDR1 as SGHRS and CDR2 as YFSETQ.

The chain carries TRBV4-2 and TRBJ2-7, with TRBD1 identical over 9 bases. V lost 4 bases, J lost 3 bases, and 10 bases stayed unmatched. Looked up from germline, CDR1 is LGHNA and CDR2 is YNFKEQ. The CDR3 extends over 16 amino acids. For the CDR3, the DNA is TGTGCCAGCAGCCGGCAAATGGACAGGGGAGGCTACGAGCAGTACTTC. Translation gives CASSRQMDRGGYEQYF.